The 21 T cell receptor beta chains below all came from one sample that was sequenced in a study of T cells in Graves' hyperthyroidism and ophthalmopathy. There were TCR beta CDR3 regions amplified from RNA transcripts. HTBI primers were the set used in a first-round RT-PCR of the TCR CDR3. TCRdb recomputed calls from the multiplex PCR reads with MiXCR, one row per CDR3 protein. The sample has about 480,000 distinct CDR3 sequences; approximately 14% are singletons. What was sequenced was blood. The receptors here all came from a woman aged 18-35 years with Graves' hyperthyroidism.

This clonotype appeared many times. The chain carries TRBV3-1 and TRBJ1-1, with 7 bases that match TRBD1. CDR3 size: 14 residues. Germline loops: CDR1 LGHDT, CDR2 YNNKEL (reference sequence). With V trimmed by 4 bases and J by 5 bases, 7 bases remained unmatched. The CDR3: CASSRADRETEAFF. In DNA form, the CDR3 reads TGTGCCAGCAGCCGCGCCGACAGGGAGACTGAAGCTTTCTTT. Looking up the rest from reference TRBV3-1 and TRBJ1-1 gives the full variable domain: DTAVSQTPKYLVTQMGNDKSIKCEQNLGHDTMYWYKQDSKKFLKIMFSYNNKELIINETVPNRFSPKSPDKAHLNLHINSLELGDSAVYFCASSRADRETEAFFGQGTRLTVV.

The chain links TRBV4-2 to TRBJ1-3, with D possibly matching TRBD1 (5 bases). Germline V gives CDR1 LGHNA, CDR2 YNFKEQ. CDR3 length equals 16 residues. Trimming took 2 bases from V and 0 from J, leaving 11 bases between them. The CDR3 loop reads CASSQPGGFSGNTIYF. For the CDR3, the DNA is TGTGCCAGCAGCCAACCGGGGGGATTCTCTGGAAACACCATATATTTT.

There are many counts of this clonotype. This sequence joins TRBV20-1 and TRBJ2-7; a possible D gene is TRBD2 (6 bases). The CDR3 loop spans 14 amino acids. CDR1 is DFQATT and CDR2 is SNEGSKA in the germline V gene (reference sequence). The V end was cut by 4 bases, the J end by 0 bases, with 13 bases between. Written as DNA, the CDR3 is TGCAGTGCTACTTCTAGCGCCAGCTCCTACGAGCAGTACGTC. Protein sequence: CSATSSASSYEQYV.

This clonotype was observed at least ten times. The chain has TRBV5-1 and TRBJ1-1; D is unresolved. Germline CDR1 SGHRS, CDR2 YFSETQ. The CDR3 has 14 amino acids. V lost 2 bases, J lost 0 bases, and 8 bases lay in between. The chain's CDR3 is CASSLRTVNTEAFF. The CDR3 bases are TGCGCCAGCAGCTTACGGACGGTGAACACTGAAGCTTTCTTT.

This clonotype was counted at least ten times. The rearrangement uses TRBV4-1 and TRBJ2-5; 8 bases align to TRBD1. The germline gives CDR1 MGHRA, CDR2 YSYEKL. This CDR3 is built from 15 residues. Trimming cost V 4 bases and J 0 bases; bases outside gene matches: 4. The CDR3 region is CASSPEDRDQETQYF. The DNA of the CDR3 is TGCGCCAGCAGCCCAGAGGACAGGGACCAAGAGACCCAGTACTTC.

This clonotype was recorded at least ten times. The J gene is TRBJ2-1, the V gene TRBV7-8; 7 bases map to TRBD2. CDR3 size: 16 residues. J was trimmed by 2 bases and V by 1 base; bases with no gene match: 5. Germline CDR1 SGHVS, CDR2 FQNEAQ. Here the CDR3 reads CASSLGRLAAYNEQFF. In DNA, the CDR3 is TGTGCCAGCAGCTTAGGGCGCCTAGCGGCCTACAATGAGCAGTTCTTC.

This clonotype was observed many times. This chain links TRBV7-9 with TRBJ1-1; 10 bases are shared with TRBD1. The CDR3 runs to 13 residues. Germline values: CDR1 SEHNR, CDR2 FQNEAQ (reference sequence). The ends lost 5 bases at V and 6 bases at J; junction bases unmatched: 3. The CDR3 protein is CASSRTGGSEAFF. The CDR3 nucleotides are TGTGCCAGCAGCCGGACAGGGGGTTCTGAAGCTTTCTTT. The full variable domain, rest sourced from reference TRBV7-9 and TRBJ1-1, is DTGVSQNPRHKITKRGQNVTFRCDPISEHNRLYWYRQTLGQGPEFLTYFQNEAQLEKSRLLSDRFSAERPKGSFSTLEIQRTEQGDSAMYLCASSRTGGSEAFFGQGTRLTVV.

This clonotype has more than one count but fewer than ten. This chain connects TRBV20-1 to TRBJ2-5; D may be TRBD2 (5 bases). The CDR3 loop spans 15 amino acids. The germline V gene has CDR1 DFQATT and CDR2 SNEGSKA (reference sequence). The V and J ends lost 6 bases and 1 base respectively, with 18 bases between them. The CDR3 here is CSAERGTESQETQYF. CDR3 DNA: TGCAGTGCAGAACGGGGTACGGAGAGCCAAGAGACCCAGTACTTC.

CDR3 protein: CASSQLRAEQFF. In nucleotides, the CDR3 is TGTGCCAGCAGCCAGCTTCGTGCTGAGCAGTTCTTC. The rearrangement joins TRBV4-2 to TRBJ2-1; D unresolved. Trimming removed 3 bases at V and 9 bases at J, with 9 bases between. The CDR3 runs to 12 residues. The germline V gene encodes CDR1 LGHNA and CDR2 YNFKEQ.

This clonotype appeared many times. V usage is TRBV5-1 and J usage is TRBJ1-2; D is perhaps TRBD1 (5 bases). CDR1 SGHRS and CDR2 YFSETQ come from the germline V gene. This CDR3 is 16 amino acids long. V was clipped by 4 bases and J by 5 bases, with 21 bases between them. The CDR3 coding sequence is TGCGCCAGCAGCCAAGGCGGACAAAGCCTTCTTTATGGCTACACCTTC. Amino acid sequence: CASSQGGQSLLYGYTF. Full variable domain (remainder filled in from reference TRBV5-1 and TRBJ1-2): KAGVTQTPRYLIKTRGQQVTLSCSPISGHRSVSWYQQTPGQGLQFLFEYFSETQRNKGNFPGRFSGRQFSNSRSEMNVSTLELGDSALYLCASSQGGQSLLYGYTFGSGTRLTVV.

This clonotype has more than one count but fewer than ten. This may be a read error: a much more frequent sequence differs by one nucleotide. The chain combines TRBV24-1 with TRBJ2-6, with D tentatively TRBD1 or TRBD2 (6 bases each). This CDR3 contains 19 residues. The V gene's germline CDR1 is KGHDR and CDR2 SFDVKD. V shed 3 bases and J shed 0 bases, with 17 bases lying between them. Here the CDR3 DNA reads TGTGCCACCAGTGATCCTAAGTGGGGGGACACCTCTGGGGCCAACGTCCTGACTTTC. It is translated as CATSDPKWGDTSGANVLTF.

In its sample, this clonotype was seen many times. The gene calls are TRBV5-1 and TRBJ2-3, with 7 positions matching TRBD2. CDR1 SGHRS and CDR2 YFSETQ come from the germline V gene. The CDR3 totals 15 residues. With 3 bases clipped from V and 3 bases from J, the junction kept 7 bases outside the gene matches. The chain's CDR3 is CASSSRGEGTDTQYF. CDR3 bases: TGCGCCAGCAGCTCCCGCGGGGAGGGGACAGATACGCAGTATTTT.

This clonotype was seen repeatedly, ten times or more. This chain connects TRBV6-1 to TRBJ1-2; 8 bases are a match to TRBD1. The CDR3 consists of 16 residues. Germline lookup yields CDR1 MNHNS and CDR2 SASEGT. V gave up 0 bases and J gave up 4 bases; unmatched junction bases: 7. The CDR3 loop is CASSEAGWDRSYGYTF. CDR3 in DNA: TGTGCCAGCAGTGAAGCAGGTTGGGACAGGAGCTATGGCTACACCTTC.

This clonotype was seen at least ten times. The rearrangement links TRBV2 to TRBJ2-7; tentative D call: TRBD1 (5 bases). The germline gives CDR1 SNHLY, CDR2 FYNNEI. This CDR3 spans 14 amino acids. V was shortened by 5 bases and J by 5 bases, with 16 bases between the two germline ends. CDR3 in amino acids: CASSQDNLVDEQYF. CDR3 bases: TGTGCCAGCAGTCAGGACAACCTTGTGGACGAGCAGTACTTC. Supplemented by reference TRBV2 and TRBJ2-7, the full variable domain reads EPEVTQTPSHQVTQMGQEVILRCVPISNHLYFYWYRQILGQKVEFLVSFYNNEISEKSEIFDDQFSVERPDGSNFTLKIRSTKLEDSAMYFCASSQDNLVDEQYFGPGTRLTVT.

This clonotype was seen at least ten times. The rearrangement links TRBV20-1 to TRBJ2-5; 8 nucleotides match TRBD2. V lost 0 bases, J lost 4 bases, and 13 bases stayed unmatched. Looked up from germline, CDR1 is DFQATT and CDR2 is SNEGSKA (reference sequence). This CDR3 is built from 17 residues. CDR3 sequence: CSARDWGSGRLGETQYF. The CDR3 DNA sequence: TGCAGTGCTAGAGATTGGGGGAGCGGGAGACTGGGAGAGACCCAGTACTTC.

This clonotype was recorded many times. This sequence joins TRBV2 and TRBJ1-1, with D hard to call. This CDR3 spans 13 amino acids. Trimming removed 6 bases at V and 5 bases at J, with 13 bases between. CDR1 and CDR2 from the germline V gene are SNHLY and FYNNEI. The CDR3 DNA follows: TGTGCCAGCAGGGCACGGGGTAGGACTGAAGCTTTCTTT. Translation: CASRARGRTEAFF.

This clonotype was seen at least ten times. The rearrangement uses TRBV20-1 and TRBJ2-5; the match to TRBD2 covers 9 bases. This CDR3 region has 17 residues. CDR1 and CDR2 (germline): DFQATT, SNEGSKA (reference sequence). V shed 3 bases and J 2 bases; nucleotides not matched to a gene: 13. The CDR3 sequence: CSASGAGGPIFQETQYF. CDR3 coding DNA: TGCAGTGCTAGTGGGGCGGGAGGGCCTATATTTCAAGAGACCCAGTACTTC.

The genes are TRBV5-1 and TRBJ2-1; 7 bases line up with TRBD2. Germline loops: CDR1 SGHRS, CDR2 YFSETQ. The J segment lost 5 bases and the V segment lost 0 bases, leaving 5 bases of the junction unmatched. The CDR3 contains 15 residues. In DNA form, the CDR3 reads TGCGCCAGCAGCTTGGATGGGGGAGGGGACAATGAGCAGTTCTTC. It is translated as CASSLDGGGDNEQFF.

The chain combines TRBV6-1 with TRBJ1-1; perhaps TRBD1 as D (5 bases). Deletions cut 4 bases from V and 8 bases from J, with 17 bases between. The CDR3 consists of 14 residues. Per the germline V gene, CDR1 is MNHNS and CDR2 is SASEGT. In DNA form, the CDR3 reads TGTGCCAGCAGTGGTACCAACAGGACCCAAGAAGCTTTCTTT. Protein product: CASSGTNRTQEAFF.

This clonotype was counted many times. This rearrangement joins TRBV20-1 to TRBJ2-1; no definite D call. Germline V CDR1 and CDR2: DFQATT, SNEGSKA (reference sequence). V was shortened by 1 base and J by 8 bases, with 12 bases between the two germline ends. This CDR3 region has 13 residues. The CDR3 DNA sequence: TGCAGTGCTAGAGCAGACGGGCCCCATGAGCAGTTCTTC. This encodes CSARADGPHEQFF.

This clonotype was observed a handful of times. The rearrangement joins TRBV5-1 to TRBJ2-3, with D possibly being TRBD2 (6 bases). V was clipped by 6 bases and J by 1 base, with 12 bases between them. CDR1 SGHRS and CDR2 YFSETQ come from the germline V gene. There are 14 residues in the CDR3. The CDR3, as DNA: TGCGCCAGCAATTTAGCTAGCGGCACAGATACGCAGTATTTT. This sequence encodes CASNLASGTDTQYF.